This T cell receptor beta chain was documented in a study of T cells in localized non-small cell lung cancer. Whole-study findings and limits: There was an association of higher blood T cell density with longer overall survival.

V lost 7 bases and J lost 2, with 11 bases in between. CDR1 MNHNS and CDR2 SASEGT come from the germline V gene. The CDR3 loop spans 13 amino acids. Profiling relied on immunoSEQ multiplex PCR, and the TCRdb table lists in-frame clones only, not all of them. The sample lists more than 15,000 clones, 70% to 90% seen once, with about 24% in the top ten. As for this clone: No antigen is known for it.

Sequenced here: peripheral blood, sampled before any cancer treatment. This TCR came from a male donor aged 60 or over with stage I lung adenocarcinoma. The rearrangement joins TRBV6-1 to TRBJ1-1; no firm D call. The CDR3 protein is CASILTVNTEAFF. The CDR3 nucleotides read TGTGCCAGCATCCTCACCGTAAACACTGAAGCTTTCTTT.